This T cell receptor beta chain originates from a study of response to subunit inactivated influenza vaccine. This clonotype was seen many times. Its antigen is currently unknown. The germline gives CDR1 SGHRS, CDR2 YFSETQ. The ends lost 0 bases at V and 0 bases at J; junction bases unmatched: 6. This CDR3 region has 18 residues. Study observations and caveats: There was a suggestion from the authors that each seasonal influenza vaccination recruits few new T cells.

TCRdb passed the RT-PCR reads through MiXCR, listing each CDR3 protein once. The sample holds more than 400,000 distinct CDR3 sequences, roughly 9.7% seen once. The origin of this receptor is a man in his fifties or sixties who received an inactivated influenza vaccine. Source: PBMCs from blood, taken more than 35 days after vaccination. The chain carries TRBV5-1 and TRBJ2-1; 10 bases align to TRBD2. CDR3 bases: TGCGCCAGCAGCTTGGTAGCGGGGGGCTCCACCTCCTACAATGAGCAGTTCTTC. It encodes CASSLVAGGSTSYNEQFF.